These T cell receptor beta chains were read from a single sample in a study of blood T cell repertoires in COVID-19. Assay: immunoSEQ multiplex PCR; the TCRdb copy retains only in-frame clones and omits some. Found here are 250,000 to 300,000 clones, about 87% of them singletons; the top ten hold over 4%. The sample was peripheral blood. These TCRs come from a woman in her sixties or seventies with COVID-19, enrolled during active disease. Each CDR3 is given with its conserved first and last residue. D genes are given only for firm matches. Rows may omit the clone size; those that give it use once, few, many or a size class.

d_call j_call clone_size v_call cdr3_nt cdr3_aa
- TRBJ1-4 - TRBV6-2/TRBV6-3 TGTGCCAGCAGCCGGAGTTTTAATGAAAAACTGTTTTTT CASSRSFNEKLFF
TRBD2 TRBJ2-3 - TRBV19 TGTGCCAGTAGCCCTCAGGGACTAGCAGCAGATACGCAGTATTTT CASSPQGLAADTQYF
- TRBJ1-1 - TRBV11-2 TGTGCCAGCAGCGACGAGGCCGGGTCCAACCTCTTCATGAACACTGAAGCTTTCTTT CASSDEAGSNLFMNTEAFF
- TRBJ2-2 - TRBV12-5 TGTGCTAGTGGTTTTTCGGGAAACACCGGGGAGCTGTTTTTT CASGFSGNTGELFF
- TRBJ2-7 once TRBV7-9 TGTGCCAGCAGCCCGTCCGGACATTCCTACGAGCAGTACTTC CASSPSGHSYEQYF
TRBD1 TRBJ2-7 - TRBV9 TGTGCCAGCAGCGGGGGGACAGGTATCCACGAGCAGTACTTC CASSGGTGIHEQYF
TRBD1 TRBJ2-5 - TRBV7-9 TGTGCCAGCAGCCCCAGAGGGGGCTTGGAGACCCAGTACTTC CASSPRGGLETQYF
- TRBJ1-1 - TRBV7-2 TGTGCCAGCAGCAACACCGAAGCTTTCTTT CASSNTEAFF
TRBD1 TRBJ1-3 - TRBV2 TGTGCCAGCAGTGAAGAATATTATAAAACAGGGGGCCGCGGAAACACCATATATTTT CASSEEYYKTGGRGNTIYF
- TRBJ2-7 once TRBV20-1 TGCAGTGCTAGTGTTGCACTAGCCTACGAGCAGTACTTC CSASVALAYEQYF
TRBD1 TRBJ2-2 - TRBV6-5 TGTGCCAGCAGCCCGACAGGGGCGACCGGGGAGCTGTTTTTT CASSPTGATGELFF
- TRBJ2-7 - TRBV5-1 TGCGCCAGCTCCTTCGGCAGGAACCGCTACGAGCAGTACTTC CASSFGRNRYEQYF
- TRBJ2-5 - TRBV6-2/TRBV6-3 TGTGCCAGCAGTTACTCGCGCTCCCAAGAGACCCAGTACTTC CASSYSRSQETQYF
- TRBJ1-2 - TRBV27 TGTGCCAGCAGTTTATCAGGGGCGCCCTATGGCTACACCTTC CASSLSGAPYGYTF
TRBD1 TRBJ1-5 - TRBV30 TGTGCCTGGAGTGTAGCAGGGGGCGGTCTGGGTCAGCCCCAGCATTTT CAWSVAGGGLGQPQHF
TRBD1 TRBJ1-2 - TRBV28 TGTGCCAGCAGGGCAACAGGGGTAGGCTACACCTTC CASRATGVGYTF
- TRBJ1-5 once TRBV6-6 TGTGCCAGCAGTTACTCGGCGTCGGGGAGCAATCAGCCCCAGCATTTT CASSYSASGSNQPQHF